One and the same sample provided the 21 T cell receptor beta chains below, sequenced in a study of T cell responses to AZD1222 COVID-19 vaccine. TCRdb's copy holds only in-frame clones and misses some; the assay was immunoSEQ multiplex PCR. Among over 150,000 clones listed, 87% were seen once. The sequenced sample was peripheral blood, obtained 28 days after the second AZD1222 dose. These receptors originate from an adult who received the AZD1222 COVID-19 vaccine.

This clone was observed a few times. The rearrangement links TRBV7-2 to TRBJ2-7; D is uncertain. The V and J ends lost 5 bases and 9 bases respectively, with 17 bases between them. CDR3 size: 13 residues. The germline V gene has CDR1 SGHTA and CDR2 FQGNSA. The CDR3 coding sequence is TGTGCCAGCAGCCCCGTTGCTAGTTTTCGGCAGTACTTC. It encodes CASSPVASFRQYF.

The V and J genes are TRBV6-5 and TRBJ1-5; D perhaps matches TRBD1 (6 bases). CDR3 size: 14 residues. Germline CDR1 is MNHEY and CDR2 is SVGAGI. Trimming cost V 6 bases and J 7 bases, with 16 bases left between them. The CDR3 is CASRPYPGAQPQHF. CDR3 sequence (DNA): TGTGCCAGCAGGCCGTATCCAGGGGCCCAGCCCCAGCATTTT.

This clone was seen just once. The genes are TRBV19 and TRBJ2-7, with TRBD2 identical over 11 bases. This CDR3 region has 15 residues. The ends lost 4 bases at V and 2 bases at J; junction bases unmatched: 4. Germline values: CDR1 LNHDA, CDR2 SQIVND (reference sequence). The CDR3 is CASSTTSGGAYEQYF. CDR3 in DNA: TGTGCCAGTAGTACCACTAGCGGGGGTGCCTACGAGCAGTACTTC.

Only one count was recorded for this clone. CDR3 nucleotide sequence: TGTGCCAGCAGTTACGCCGGACAGGGGGAGACTGAAGCTTTCTTT. Its protein product is CASSYAGQGETEAFF. The chain links TRBV6-5 to TRBJ1-1; TRBD1 agrees at 10 bases. The CDR3 sequence is 15 residues long. Germline V gene sequence: CDR1 MNHEY, CDR2 SVGAGI. The V and J ends lost 2 bases and 5 bases, in that order; junction bases with no gene match: 5.

The chain joins TRBV10-3 to TRBJ1-5; no reliable D call. The CDR3 is made up of 14 amino acids. The germline gives CDR1 ENHRY, CDR2 SYGVKD. Trimming stripped 4 bases from V and 5 bases from J, with 12 bases between. The CDR3 loop reads CAISVLGQDQPQHF. The DNA for the CDR3 is TGTGCCATCAGTGTACTAGGGCAAGATCAGCCCCAGCATTTT.

V and J are TRBV7-9 and TRBJ1-1; perhaps TRBD1 as D (6 bases). Deletions cut 0 bases from V and 1 base from J, with 15 bases between. This CDR3 is built from 17 residues. In germline, CDR1 is SEHNR, CDR2 FQNEAQ (reference sequence). The CDR3 loop is CASSLAGMAQGNTEAFF. CDR3 coding DNA: TGTGCCAGCAGCTTAGCGGGGATGGCACAGGGGAACACTGAAGCTTTCTTT.

The V and J genes are TRBV5-1 and TRBJ1-1, with a tentative D call TRBD1 (6 bases). Trimming took 5 bases from V and 0 from J, leaving 17 bases between them. From germline, CDR1 is SGHRS and CDR2 YFSETQ. The CDR3 covers 16 residues. Written as DNA, the CDR3 is TGCGCCAGCAGTCACAGGGAGGGAGCGATGAACACTGAAGCTTTCTTT. The encoded protein is CASSHREGAMNTEAFF.

The chain recombines TRBV15 with TRBJ2-1; possibly TRBD1 for D (6 bases). V gave up 3 bases and J gave up 5 bases, with 8 bases separating them. CDR1 is LNHNV and CDR2 is YYDKDF in the germline V gene (reference sequence). The CDR3 has 13 residues. CDR3 region: CATSRDSHNEQFF. CDR3 nucleotide sequence: TGTGCCACCAGCAGGGACAGCCACAATGAGCAGTTCTTC.

V gene TRBV2 combines with J gene TRBJ2-7; 12 bases are shared with TRBD1. Germline CDR1 and CDR2: SNHLY and FYNNEI. V shed 5 bases, J shed 6 bases, and the junction held 8 bases outside the gene matches. The length of the CDR3 is 15 residues. The CDR3 DNA follows: TGTGCCAGCAGTACCTCCGGGACAGGGGGCTTCGAGCAGTACTTC. It is translated as CASSTSGTGGFEQYF.

The rearrangement uses TRBV20-1 and TRBJ1-1; D is undetermined. Trimming took 5 bases from V and 7 from J, leaving 11 bases between them. Germline loops: CDR1 DFQATT, CDR2 SNEGSKA (reference sequence). This CDR3 is built from 11 residues. Here the CDR3 reads CSARGQLEAFF. The CDR3 DNA sequence: TGCAGTGCTCGAGGGCAGCTTGAAGCTTTCTTT.

V is TRBV15 and J is TRBJ2-7; no clear D. Trimming stripped 1 base from V and 3 bases from J, with 4 bases between. This CDR3 spans 12 amino acids. Germline values: CDR1 LNHNV, CDR2 YYDKDF (reference sequence). CDR3 in amino acids: CATSRAGYEQYF. CDR3 sequence (DNA): TGTGCCACCAGCAGAGCGGGCTACGAGCAGTACTTC.

This clone was seen a handful of times. The V gene is TRBV5-1, the J gene TRBJ1-2, with D perhaps matching TRBD1 (6 bases). Deletions cut 3 bases from V and 3 bases from J, with 42 bases between. The CDR3 has 24 residues. The V gene's germline CDR1 is SGHRS and CDR2 YFSETQ. This chain's CDR3 is CASSSLGGTGGLPKQANPYYGYTF. In DNA form, the CDR3 reads TGCGCCAGCAGCTCCTTGGGGGGGACTGGGGGCCTCCCGAAGCAAGCTAACCCATACTATGGCTACACCTTC.

The chain uses TRBV7-9 and TRBJ2-3; 9 bases align to TRBD2. V dropped 6 bases and J dropped 4; count of bases not matched to a gene: 14. This CDR3 is 17 amino acids long. Germline V CDR1 and CDR2: SEHNR, FQNEAQ (reference sequence). Here the CDR3 reads CASSRAGGLKGPDTQYF. The CDR3 bases are TGTGCCAGCAGTCGAGCGGGGGGCCTCAAGGGTCCAGATACGCAGTATTTT.

V usage is TRBV4-1 and J usage is TRBJ1-3, with D unclear. Germline lookup yields CDR1 MGHRA and CDR2 YSYEKL. Trimming removed 2 bases at V and 2 bases at J, with 4 bases between. The CDR3 loop spans 13 amino acids. The CDR3 region is CASSQQPGNTIYF. The CDR3 bases are TGCGCCAGCAGCCAACAGCCTGGAAACACCATATATTTT.

The V call is TRBV18, the J call TRBJ2-3; tentatively, D is TRBD1 (6 bases). The CDR3 runs 15 residues. V was pared by 3 bases and J by 3 bases, with 13 bases between. Germline V gene sequence: CDR1 KGHSH, CDR2 LQKENI. CDR3 loop: CASSPTRGMTDTQYF. The CDR3 region has the DNA TGTGCCAGCTCACCCACTAGGGGGATGACAGATACGCAGTATTTT.

The chain combines TRBV7-8 with TRBJ1-5; D unclear. CDR3 length: 13 amino acids. CDR1 SGHVS and CDR2 FQNEAQ come from the germline V gene. Deletions cut 1 base from V and 6 bases from J, with 7 bases between. The CDR3 protein is CASSLESGQPQHF. Here the CDR3 DNA reads TGTGCCAGCAGCTTAGAGTCCGGTCAGCCCCAGCATTTT.

The chain recombines TRBV3-1 (or the pseudogene TRBV3-2) with TRBJ2-1; D is uncertain. This CDR3 comprises 15 residues. V was pared by 0 bases and J by 8 bases, with 14 bases between. CDR1 is LGHDT and CDR2 is YNNKEL in the germline V gene (reference sequence). The CDR3 DNA reads TGTGCCAGCAGCCAAGATCGAGTCAGTGGCGATGAGCAGTTCTTC. Protein: CASSQDRVSGDEQFF.

The V and J genes are TRBV6-2 or TRBV6-3 and TRBJ1-5; 8 bases line up with TRBD1. CDR3 length equals 13 residues. With 5 bases clipped from V and 7 bases from J, the junction kept 4 bases outside the gene matches. Looked up from germline, CDR1 is MNHEY and CDR2 is SVGEGT. CDR3 sequence reads: CASSAGGRQPQHF. The CDR3 bases are TGTGCCAGCAGTGCAGGGGGCCGGCAGCCCCAGCATTTT.

The chain couples TRBV11-2 to TRBJ2-7, with D possibly matching TRBD2 (6 bases). Trimming removed 5 bases at V and 8 bases at J, with 13 bases between. CDR3 length equals 12 residues. Germline V gene sequence: CDR1 SGHAT, CDR2 FQNNGV. CDR3 protein: CASSLWGVQQYF. The DNA for the CDR3 is TGTGCCAGCAGCCTTTGGGGGGTCCAGCAGTACTTC.

The rearrangement joins TRBV27 to TRBJ1-5; D remains unclear. Germline CDR1 is MNHEY and CDR2 is SMNVEV (reference sequence). V was clipped by 6 bases and J by 0 bases, with 9 bases between them. CDR3 length equals 14 residues. Here the CDR3 reads CASREHYSNQPQHF. The CDR3 DNA is TGTGCCAGCAGGGAACATTATAGCAATCAGCCCCAGCATTTT.

The chain joins TRBV30 to TRBJ2-7; 8 nucleotides line up with TRBD1. After removal of 0 bases from V and 11 bases from J, the junction contained 9 bases not matched to a gene. The CDR3 is made up of 13 amino acids. From germline, CDR1 is GTSNPN and CDR2 SVGIG (reference sequence). For the CDR3, the DNA is TGTGCCTGGAGTGTACTCCAGGGGGCTGTGAAGTACTTC. It codes for CAWSVLQGAVKYF.